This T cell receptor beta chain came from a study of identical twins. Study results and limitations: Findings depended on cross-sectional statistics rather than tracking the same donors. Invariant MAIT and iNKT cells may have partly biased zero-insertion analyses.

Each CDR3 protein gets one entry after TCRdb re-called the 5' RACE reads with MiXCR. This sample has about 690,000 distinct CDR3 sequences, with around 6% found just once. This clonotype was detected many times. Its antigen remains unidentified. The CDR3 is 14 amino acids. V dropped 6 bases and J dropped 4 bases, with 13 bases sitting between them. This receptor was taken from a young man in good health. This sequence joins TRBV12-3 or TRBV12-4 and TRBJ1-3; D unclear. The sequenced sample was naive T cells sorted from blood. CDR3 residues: CASSPGLSGNTIYF. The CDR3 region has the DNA TGTGCCAGCAGCCCAGGACTGTCCGGAAACACCATATATTTT.